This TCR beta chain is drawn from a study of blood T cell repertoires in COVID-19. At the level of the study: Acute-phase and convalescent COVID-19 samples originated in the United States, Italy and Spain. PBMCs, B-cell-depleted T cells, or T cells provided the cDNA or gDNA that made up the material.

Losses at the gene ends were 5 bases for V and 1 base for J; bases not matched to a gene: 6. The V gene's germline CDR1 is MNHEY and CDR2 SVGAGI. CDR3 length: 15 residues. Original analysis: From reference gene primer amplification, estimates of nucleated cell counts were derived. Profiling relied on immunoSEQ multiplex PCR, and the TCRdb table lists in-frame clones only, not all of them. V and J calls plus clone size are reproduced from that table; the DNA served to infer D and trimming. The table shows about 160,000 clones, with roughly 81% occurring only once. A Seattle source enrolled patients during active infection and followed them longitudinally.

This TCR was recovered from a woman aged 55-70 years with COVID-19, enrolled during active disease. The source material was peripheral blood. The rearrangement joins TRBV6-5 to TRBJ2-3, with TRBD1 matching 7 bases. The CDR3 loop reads CASSTQGFGTDTQYF. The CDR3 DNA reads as TGTGCCAGCAGTACACAGGGGTTCGGCACAGATACGCAGTATTTT.